This TCR beta chain was recorded in a study of OX40 agonist ivuxolimab in advanced cancers. Study background: Given to patients was ivuxolimab, an agonistic anti-OX40 (CD134) antibody. Participants could have had prior anti-PD-1, anti-PD-L1 or anti-CTLA-4 therapy, and around 43% had some. Of mixed ages from about 23 to 90 and averaging around 60 years, the group was over 80% male.

Germline V gene data show CDR1 as SGHTA and CDR2 as FQGNSA. Trimming stripped 5 bases from V and 1 base from J, with 12 bases between. The CDR3 runs to 15 residues. This clone came up a few times. Its antigen is not identified. Findings of the study overall: With doses of 0.1 to 3.0 mg/kg, CD4+ and CD8+ blood T cells had undergone clonal expansion by week 6.

This table comes from immunoSEQ multiplex PCR, and its TCRdb copy is limited to in-frame clones, with some not included. The table shows about 51,000 clones, with 65% to 85% occurring only once. The sequence was obtained from an adult with an advanced solid tumor such as melanoma, head and neck, liver or kidney cancer. This specimen was CD4+ or CD8+ T cells sorted from blood, taken in a trial of the OX40 agonist ivuxolimab. The J gene is TRBJ1-5, the V gene TRBV7-2, with a tentative D call TRBD1 (5 bases). CDR3 protein: CASSRGGGSNQPQHF. CDR3 DNA sequence: TGTGCCAGCAGCCGGGGGGGAGGGAGCAATCAGCCCCAGCATTTT.